This TCR beta chain was documented in a study of shared clonotypes between healthy human individuals. Some clones are missing from TCRdb's copy, which holds only in-frame ones; the method was immunoSEQ multiplex PCR. The repertoire includes millions of clones, roughly 94% of them detected once, and 0.9% to 1.4% sits in the top ten. Study results and limitations: Depth was large, yet rarefaction showed that sorted-subset sequencing was incomplete. Generation probabilities were higher for clonotypes shared across all four sorted-subset donors than for unshared ones. When naive CD4 clonotypes were compared across a handful of donors, around 5% were shared. Sharing of clonotypes among donors was expected to vary with sequencing depth.

Naive CD8 cells, CD45RO-negative and positively selected for CCR7, excluded terminally differentiated effector memory CD45RA+ cells. This CDR3 has 15 residues. V lost 3 bases and J 0 bases, leaving 11 bases between the germline ends. Germline CDR1 SGDLS, CDR2 YYNGEE. In regard to this clone: Its antigen is unidentified.

The V and J genes are TRBV9 and TRBJ2-3; D may match TRBD1 or TRBD2 (5 bases each). This clonotype was sampled from a man aged 18-30 years in good health. Sequenced input: naive CD8+ T cells sorted from blood. The CDR3 nucleotides are TGTGCCAGCAGCGGTGGGGGATCTAGCACAGATACGCAGTATTTT. Amino acid sequence: CASSGGGSSTDTQYF.